What follows are 26 T cell receptor beta chains derived from one specimen sequenced in a study of T-cell reconstitution after alpha-beta-depleted transplantation in children. Unique molecular identifiers were used in preparing the TCRbeta library. TCRdb ran MiXCR on the PCR reads and lists one entry per CDR3 protein. The data contain hundreds of thousands of distinct CDR3 sequences, 15% to 20% of them singletons. The material sequenced was PBMCs, mostly from graft donor cells, taken 360 days after TCRalphabeta/CD19-depleted stem cell transplant. Every receptor here comes from a boy in the first two years of life who had a stem cell transplant for Wiskott-Aldrich syndrome, so the T cells may come from the graft donor.

There are a few counts of this clonotype. This chain uses TRBV24-1 with TRBJ2-3; 9 positions agree with TRBD1. The CDR3 sequence is 14 residues long. The germline V gene encodes CDR1 KGHDR and CDR2 SFDVKD. The V and J ends lost 7 bases and 4 bases, in that order; junction bases with no gene match: 5. The CDR3 loop reads CATRGTGSADTQYF. The CDR3 bases are TGTGCCACCAGAGGGACAGGGTCAGCAGATACGCAGTATTTT.

This clonotype was seen a handful of times. The chain is built from TRBV3-1 and TRBJ2-1; 7 bases align to TRBD1. The CDR3 is 17 residues long. CDR1 is LGHDT and CDR2 is YNNKEL in the germline V gene (reference sequence). Trimming at V came to 2 bases and at J to 4 bases, leaving 11 bases not matched to a gene. In DNA, the CDR3 is TGTGCCAGCAGCCAAAAAACAGGGGTACTACCTTACAATGAGCAGTTCTTC. Protein product: CASSQKTGVLPYNEQFF.

V gene TRBV12-3 or TRBV12-4 combines with J gene TRBJ2-1, with 9 bases that match TRBD2. The CDR3 is made up of 14 amino acids. V shed 5 bases and J 7 bases; nucleotides not matched to a gene: 6. This chain's CDR3 is CASSPGLALNEQFF. CDR3 nucleotides: TGTGCCAGCAGTCCTGGACTAGCGCTTAATGAGCAGTTCTTC.

The gene calls are TRBV7-2 and TRBJ2-1, with D maybe TRBD2 (6 bases). With 4 bases removed from V and 6 bases from J, the gap between germline ends came to 10 bases. The CDR3 covers 13 residues. Germline V CDR1 and CDR2: SGHTA, FQGNSA. The CDR3 region is CASSSGLFNEQFF. CDR3 DNA sequence: TGTGCCAGCAGCTCGGGACTCTTCAATGAGCAGTTCTTC.

Only a few counts were recorded for this clonotype. The rearrangement uses TRBV12-3 or TRBV12-4 and TRBJ1-2; 9 nucleotides match TRBD1. The CDR3 runs 15 residues. Germline trimming cut 7 bases from V and 7 bases from J; bases unmatched to any gene: 13. The CDR3, as DNA: TGTGCCAGCACTATCAACAGGGGGCAAGGTGGTGGCTACACCTTC. This sequence encodes CASTINRGQGGGYTF.

This sequence joins TRBV27 and TRBJ2-3; TRBD1 matches at 7 bases. The ends lost 3 bases at V and 3 bases at J; junction bases unmatched: 9. Germline V gene sequence: CDR1 MNHEY, CDR2 SMNVEV (reference sequence). The CDR3 is 16 amino acids. The CDR3 is CASSLTGFPPTDTQYF. CDR3 DNA: TGTGCCAGCAGTTTGACAGGGTTCCCGCCAACAGATACGCAGTATTTT.

To note about this clonotype: A much larger clonotype is one base distant, so this may be a read error. This rearrangement joins TRBV12-3 or TRBV12-4 to TRBJ2-1, with D hard to call. The V end was cut by 7 bases, the J end by 5 bases, with 12 bases between. CDR3 size: 13 residues. The CDR3: CASISGVNNEQFF. CDR3 DNA: TGTGCCAGCATTTCGGGTGTTAACAATGAGCAGTTCTTC.

This clonotype came up a few times. The V call is TRBV12-3 or TRBV12-4, the J call TRBJ2-2; D ambiguous. The CDR3 covers 15 residues. Trimming shortened V by 5 bases and J by 6 bases, and 16 bases separated the two germline ends. CDR3 loop: CASSRRLSGAGELFF. The DNA of the CDR3 is TGTGCCAGCAGTCGCCGTTTGAGTGGGGCCGGGGAGCTGTTTTTT.

V gene TRBV12-3 or TRBV12-4 combines with J gene TRBJ2-2; a weak D match, TRBD2 (6 bases). This CDR3 comprises 14 residues. V was trimmed by 2 bases and J by 6 bases, leaving 10 bases between them. The CDR3 nucleotides are TGTGCCAGCAGTTTAACACTAGCAGCCGGGGAGCTGTTTTTT. This gives the protein CASSLTLAAGELFF.

This chain joins TRBV29-1 and TRBJ2-7, with D tentatively TRBD1 (5 bases). Deletions cut 4 bases from V and 4 bases from J, with 14 bases between. The germline V gene encodes CDR1 SQVTM and CDR2 ANQGSEA. The CDR3 is made up of 13 amino acids. This CDR3 is CSVGGRVAYEQYF. The CDR3, as DNA: TGCAGCGTTGGGGGCAGAGTTGCATACGAGCAGTACTTC.

This sequence joins TRBV20-1 and TRBJ2-5; 10 bases are shared with TRBD2. The ends lost 6 bases at V and 2 bases at J; junction bases unmatched: 6. This CDR3 has 14 amino acids. CDR1 DFQATT and CDR2 SNEGSKA come from the germline V gene (reference sequence). The CDR3 DNA follows: TGCAGTGCGAGCGGGGGGGCCCCACAAGAGACCCAGTACTTC. Translating it yields CSASGGAPQETQYF.

The rearrangement uses TRBV6-1 and TRBJ2-4; D is undetermined. The CDR3 loop spans 16 amino acids. V lost 2 bases, J lost 1 base, and 12 bases lay in between. Germline values: CDR1 MNHNS, CDR2 SASEGT. The CDR3 region is CASSEWVGSAKNIQYF. The CDR3, as DNA: TGTGCCAGCAGTGAATGGGTGGGATCGGCCAAAAACATTCAGTACTTC.

This clonotype was seen a few times. This CDR3 is CASSQGKLSGYTF. The CDR3 bases are TGCGCCAGCAGCCAAGGAAAGCTATCTGGCTACACCTTC. The gene calls are TRBV4-1 and TRBJ1-2; D unresolved. CDR3 length: 13 amino acids. Per the germline V gene, CDR1 is MGHRA and CDR2 is YSYEKL. V was shortened by 1 base and J by 7 bases, with 10 bases between the two germline ends.

The V call is TRBV6-5, the J call TRBJ1-6; a possible D gene is TRBD1 (5 bases). Germline-derived CDR1 and CDR2 are MNHEY and SVGAGI. Trimming pared 2 bases from V and 10 bases from J, leaving 18 bases between. The length of the CDR3 is 16 residues. The DNA of the CDR3 is TGTGCCAGCAGTTACCAGGGTGTGGTGGTTGGATCACCCCTCCACTTT. It yields the protein CASSYQGVVVGSPLHF.

This clonotype was observed a few times. This sequence joins TRBV20-1 and TRBJ2-1; D could derive from TRBD1 or TRBD2 (6 bases each). Germline V gene sequence: CDR1 DFQATT, CDR2 SNEGSKA (reference sequence). V was pared by 2 bases and J by 6 bases, with 17 bases between. The CDR3 spans 15 residues. Here the CDR3 DNA reads TGCAGTGCTAGACCTCGGGGGCCCGCCCTCAATGAGCAGTTCTTC. Translated, it gives CSARPRGPALNEQFF.

This clonotype was detected ten times or more. The chain carries TRBV12-3 or TRBV12-4 and TRBJ2-7, with 11 bases matching TRBD2. CDR3 length equals 17 residues. J lost 0 bases, V lost 4 bases, and 8 bases had no gene match. CDR3 protein: CASSSSSGRPSSYEQYF. CDR3 nucleotides: TGTGCCAGCAGTTCCTCTAGCGGGAGGCCGAGCTCCTACGAGCAGTACTTC.

Many counts were recorded for this clonotype. This chain uses TRBV29-1 with TRBJ2-4; 9 bases fit TRBD2. The V gene's germline CDR1 is SQVTM and CDR2 ANQGSEA. This CDR3 has 12 residues. V was clipped by 7 bases and J by 8 bases; unmatched bases: 6. In nucleotides, the CDR3 is TGCAGCGCTTTAGCGGGAGTGGACATTCAGTACTTC. It yields the protein CSALAGVDIQYF.

This clonotype was found a few times. The CDR3 reads CSARDRGSYNEQFF. The CDR3 coding sequence is TGCAGTGCTAGGGACAGGGGTTCCTACAATGAGCAGTTCTTC. V is TRBV20-1 and J is TRBJ2-1; TRBD1 matches 9 bases. There are 14 residues in the CDR3. Looked up from germline, CDR1 is DFQATT and CDR2 is SNEGSKA (reference sequence). Trimming cost V 3 bases and J 1 base; bases outside gene matches: 1.

This sequence joins TRBV19 and TRBJ2-6, with D possibly TRBD1 on 5 matching bases. The CDR3 spans 16 residues. Per the germline V gene, CDR1 is LNHDA and CDR2 is SQIVND (reference sequence). Between the trimmed V and J ends, which lost 7 bases and 4 bases, there was a span of 17 bases. CDR3 loop: CASKQGRTLGANVLTF. DNA for the CDR3: TGTGCCAGTAAGCAGGGTCGAACTCTGGGGGCCAACGTCCTGACTTTC.

This clonotype was detected only a few times. The gene calls are TRBV28 and TRBJ2-7; perhaps D is TRBD1 or TRBD2 (5 bases each). Germline CDR1 is MDHEN and CDR2 is SYDVKM. V lost 3 bases, J lost 2 bases, and 14 bases lay in between. The CDR3 length is 15 residues. CDR3 coding DNA: TGTGCCAGCAGTTTGCTTGGGACCGCAACCTACGAGCAGTACTTC. It is translated as CASSLLGTATYEQYF.

The rearrangement uses TRBV9 and TRBJ2-3, with D possibly TRBD1 on 5 matching bases. The CDR3 loop spans 13 amino acids. CDR1 and CDR2 (germline): SGDLS, YYNGEE. V was pared by 4 bases and J by 1 base, with 7 bases between. CDR3 loop: CASSQTGTDTQYF. DNA for the CDR3: TGTGCCAGCAGCCAGACAGGCACAGATACGCAGTATTTT.

The rearrangement joins TRBV20-1 to TRBJ2-5; D call uncertain. The CDR3 loop spans 14 amino acids. The germline CDR1 and CDR2 sequences are DFQATT and SNEGSKA (reference sequence). Trimming took 3 bases from V and 2 from J, leaving 13 bases between them. This CDR3 is CSARDGSRQETQYF. CDR3 nucleotides: TGCAGTGCTAGGGACGGGTCTCGACAAGAGACCCAGTACTTC.

This clonotype was seen once. The chain employs TRBV11-2 and TRBJ2-7; 7 bases are shared with TRBD2. Unmatched junction bases numbered 9, after V lost 4 bases and J lost 12 bases. Germline CDR1 SGHAT, CDR2 FQNNGV. The CDR3 spans 12 residues. CDR3: CASSSTSPGRYF. The CDR3 bases are TGTGCCAGCAGCTCGACTAGCCCCGGAAGGTACTTC.

The V gene is TRBV12-3 or TRBV12-4, the J gene TRBJ2-1; TRBD1 is a possible D gene (5 bases). V was trimmed by 3 bases and J by 3 bases, leaving 9 bases between them. This CDR3 is 14 amino acids long. The CDR3 sequence is CASSLSDSYNEQFF. For the CDR3, the DNA is TGTGCCAGCAGTTTGTCTGACAGCTACAATGAGCAGTTCTTC.

V usage is TRBV7-9 and J usage is TRBJ1-2; no clear D gene. The CDR3 is 15 amino acids. The germline V and J ends were trimmed by 1 base and 3 bases, with 12 bases remaining between them. Germline assignment: CDR1 SEHNR and CDR2 FQNEAQ (reference sequence). The CDR3 DNA reads TGTGCCAGCAGCTTAGGAAGACACCAGGACTATGGCTACACCTTC. It encodes CASSLGRHQDYGYTF.

The J gene is TRBJ2-3, the V gene TRBV29-1, with TRBD1 matching 7 bases. This CDR3 is 13 amino acids long. Germline CDR1 reads SQVTM; CDR2 reads ANQGSEA. After removal of 5 bases from V and 1 base from J, the junction contained 3 bases not matched to a gene. CDR3 nucleotide sequence: TGCAGCGTTCATGGACAGGGCACAGATACGCAGTATTTT. Translated, it gives CSVHGQGTDTQYF.